This T cell receptor beta chain was observed in a study of cytomegalovirus exposure and HLA in healthy donors. Study-level points and caveats: A later analysis reportedly found that, within productive TCRs, an Asian-associated ancestry cluster had fewer N-insertions than the mean observed across the roughly 730 donors. Most TCR sequences proved rare, with some public TCRs found in many donors. Presence/absence comparisons presumed near-even sequencing depth among donors.

Donors were nominally healthy when sampled, though unrecorded immune exposures were likely. Worth noting for this clone: As yet, its antigen is unknown.

The V end was cut by 0 bases, the J end by 4 bases, with 16 bases between. The length of the CDR3 is 16 residues. Per the germline V gene, CDR1 is SGHRS and CDR2 is YFSETQ. In the PCR, 60 Vbeta and 13 Jbeta primers were used. Measured with immunoSEQ multiplex PCR; TCRdb has only the in-frame clones, and not every one. The table has fewer than 250,000 clones, 70% to 80% seen once. The receptor comes from a woman in her 30s in good health and CMV-seronegative. J is TRBJ1-1 and V is TRBV5-1, with D maybe TRBD1 (6 bases). The sample comprised PBMCs. As DNA, the CDR3 is TGCGCCAGCAGCTTGGGGGGCGGGGGGCCCTTCACTGAAGCTTTCTTT. It is translated as CASSLGGGGPFTEAFF.